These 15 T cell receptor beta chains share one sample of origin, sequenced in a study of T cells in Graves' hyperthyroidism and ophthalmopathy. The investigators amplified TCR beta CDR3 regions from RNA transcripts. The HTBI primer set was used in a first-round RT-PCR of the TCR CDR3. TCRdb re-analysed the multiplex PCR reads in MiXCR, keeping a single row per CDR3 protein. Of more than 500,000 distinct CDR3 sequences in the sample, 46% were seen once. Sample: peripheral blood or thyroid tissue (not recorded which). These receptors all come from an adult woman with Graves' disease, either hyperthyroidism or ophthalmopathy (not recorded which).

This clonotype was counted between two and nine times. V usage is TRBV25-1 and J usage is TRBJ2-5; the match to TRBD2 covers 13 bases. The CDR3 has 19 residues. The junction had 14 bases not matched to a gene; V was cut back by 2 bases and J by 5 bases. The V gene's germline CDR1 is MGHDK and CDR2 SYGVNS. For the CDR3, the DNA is TGTGCCAGCAGTGAAGCCAGGACAACTAGCGGGAGGGCTTGGGAGACCCAGTACTTC. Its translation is CASSEARTTSGRAWETQYF.

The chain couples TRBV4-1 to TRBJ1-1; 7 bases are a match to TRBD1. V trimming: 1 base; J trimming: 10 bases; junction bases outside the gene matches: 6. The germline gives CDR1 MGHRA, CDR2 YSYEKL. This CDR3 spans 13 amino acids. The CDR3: CASSQAETGTAFF. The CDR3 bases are TGCGCCAGCAGCCAAGCCGAGACAGGGACAGCTTTCTTT.

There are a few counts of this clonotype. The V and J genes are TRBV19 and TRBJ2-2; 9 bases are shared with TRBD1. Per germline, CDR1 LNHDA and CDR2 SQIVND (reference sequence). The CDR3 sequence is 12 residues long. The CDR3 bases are TGTCGGACAGGGGACAACACCGGGGAGCTGTTTTTT. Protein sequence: CRTGDNTGELFF.

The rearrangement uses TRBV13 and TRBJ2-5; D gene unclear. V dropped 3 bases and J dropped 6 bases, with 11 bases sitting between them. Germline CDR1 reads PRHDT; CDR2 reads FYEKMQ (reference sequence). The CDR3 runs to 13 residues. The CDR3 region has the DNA TGTGCCAGCAGCTTTATCGGCAGGAAGACCCAGTACTTC. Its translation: CASSFIGRKTQYF.

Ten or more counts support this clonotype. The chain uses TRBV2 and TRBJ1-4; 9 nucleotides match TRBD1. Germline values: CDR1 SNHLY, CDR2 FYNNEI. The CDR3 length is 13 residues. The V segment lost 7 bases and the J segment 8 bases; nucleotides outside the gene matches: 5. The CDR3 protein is CASKPTGGEKLFF. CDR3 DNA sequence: TGTGCCAGCAAGCCGACAGGGGGAGAAAAACTGTTTTTT.

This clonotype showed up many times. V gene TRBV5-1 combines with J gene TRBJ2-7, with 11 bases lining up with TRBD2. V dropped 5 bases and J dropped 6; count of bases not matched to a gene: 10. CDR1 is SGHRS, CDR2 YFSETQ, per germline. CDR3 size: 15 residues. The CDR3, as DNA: TGCGCCAGCAGGCTTGGATCTGGGACTAGCGGCGAGCAGTACTTC. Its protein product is CASRLGSGTSGEQYF.

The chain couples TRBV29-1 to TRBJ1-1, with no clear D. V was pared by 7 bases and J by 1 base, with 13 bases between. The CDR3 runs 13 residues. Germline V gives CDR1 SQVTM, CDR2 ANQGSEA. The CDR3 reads CSAIGRSNTEAFF. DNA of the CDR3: TGCAGCGCCATCGGACGGTCGAACACTGAAGCTTTCTTT.

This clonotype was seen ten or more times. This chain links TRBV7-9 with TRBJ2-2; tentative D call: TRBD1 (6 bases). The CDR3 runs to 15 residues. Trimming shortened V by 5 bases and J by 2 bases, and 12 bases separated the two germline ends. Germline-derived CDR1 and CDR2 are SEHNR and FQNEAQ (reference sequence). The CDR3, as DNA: TGTGCCAGCAGCCCGGACAGCCTCAACACCGGGGAGCTGTTTTTT. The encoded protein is CASSPDSLNTGELFF.

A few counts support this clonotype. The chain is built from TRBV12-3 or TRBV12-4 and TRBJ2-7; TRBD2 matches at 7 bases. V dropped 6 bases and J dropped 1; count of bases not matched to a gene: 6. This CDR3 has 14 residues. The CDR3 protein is CASSHSGGSYEQYF. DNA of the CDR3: TGTGCCAGCAGCCATTCGGGAGGATCCTACGAGCAGTACTTC.

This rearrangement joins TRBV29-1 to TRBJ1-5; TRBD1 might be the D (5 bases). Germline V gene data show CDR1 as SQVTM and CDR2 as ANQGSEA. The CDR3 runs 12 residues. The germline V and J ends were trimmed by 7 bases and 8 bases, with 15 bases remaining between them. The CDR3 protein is CSGAQGTEPQHF. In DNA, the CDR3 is TGCAGCGGTGCGCAGGGAACGGAGCCCCAGCATTTT.

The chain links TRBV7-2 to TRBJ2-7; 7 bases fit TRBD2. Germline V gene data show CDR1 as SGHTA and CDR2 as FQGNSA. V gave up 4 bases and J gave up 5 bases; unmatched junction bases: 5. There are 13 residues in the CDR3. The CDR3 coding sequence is TGTACCAGCAGCTACACTAGCGACCACGAGCAGTACTTC. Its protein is CTSSYTSDHEQYF.

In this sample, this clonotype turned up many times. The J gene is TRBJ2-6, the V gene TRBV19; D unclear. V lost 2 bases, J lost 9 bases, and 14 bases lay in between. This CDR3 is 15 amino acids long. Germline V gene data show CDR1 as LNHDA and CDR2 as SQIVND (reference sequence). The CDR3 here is CASSISRLSGNVLTF. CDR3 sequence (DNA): TGTGCCAGTAGTATAAGCAGACTCTCCGGCAACGTCCTGACTTTC.

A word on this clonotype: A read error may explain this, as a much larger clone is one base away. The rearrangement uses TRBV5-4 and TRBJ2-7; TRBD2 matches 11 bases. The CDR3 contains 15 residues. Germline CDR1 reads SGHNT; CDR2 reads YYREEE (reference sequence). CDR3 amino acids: CASSQKLAGVYEHYF. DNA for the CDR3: TGTGCCAGCAGCCAGAAACTAGCGGGAGTCTACGAGCATTACTTC.

The CDR3 DNA reads TGCGCCAGCAGCCAAGAGGTAAGATCGGTTCAGCCCCAGTACTTC. It is translated as CASSQEVRSVQPQYF. The V and J genes are TRBV4-1 and TRBJ2-5, with D unclear. Germline V gives CDR1 MGHRA, CDR2 YSYEKL. Trimming shortened V by 0 bases and J by 9 bases, and 17 bases separated the two germline ends. This CDR3 is built from 15 residues.

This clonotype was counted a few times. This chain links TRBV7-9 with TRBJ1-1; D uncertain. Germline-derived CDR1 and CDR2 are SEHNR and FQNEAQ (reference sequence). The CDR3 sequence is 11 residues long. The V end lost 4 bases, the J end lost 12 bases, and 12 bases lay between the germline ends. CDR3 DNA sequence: TGTGCCAGCAGCTCTGAATTGGAGACTTTCTTT. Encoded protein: CASSSELETFF.